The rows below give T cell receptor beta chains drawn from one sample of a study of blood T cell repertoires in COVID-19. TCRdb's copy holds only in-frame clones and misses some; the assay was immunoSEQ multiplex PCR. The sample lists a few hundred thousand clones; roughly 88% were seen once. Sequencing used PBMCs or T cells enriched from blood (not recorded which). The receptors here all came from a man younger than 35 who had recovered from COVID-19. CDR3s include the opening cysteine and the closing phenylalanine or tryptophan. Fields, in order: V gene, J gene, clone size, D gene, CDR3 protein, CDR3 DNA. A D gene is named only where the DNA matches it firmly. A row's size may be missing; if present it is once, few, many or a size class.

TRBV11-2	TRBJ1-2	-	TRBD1	CASSQPRRDSIINYGYTF	TGTGCCAGCAGCCAACCGCGGCGGGACAGCATAATTAACTATGGCTACACCTTC
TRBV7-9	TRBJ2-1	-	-	CASSFMTGSYNEQFF	TGTGCCAGCAGCTTTATGACAGGCTCCTACAATGAGCAGTTCTTC
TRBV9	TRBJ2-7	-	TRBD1	CASSATGRGLGEQYF	TGTGCCAGCAGCGCTACGGGCAGGGGGCTTGGCGAGCAGTACTTC
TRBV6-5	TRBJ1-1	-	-	CASSPRGSTEAFF	TGTGCCAGCAGTCCTCGGGGTAGCACTGAAGCTTTCTTT
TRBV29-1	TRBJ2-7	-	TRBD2	CSVGPGTSGGSEQYF	TGCAGCGTTGGACCCGGGACTAGCGGGGGCAGCGAGCAGTACTTC
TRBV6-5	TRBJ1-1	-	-	CASRFQTGAYTEAFF	TGTGCCAGCAGATTTCAGACAGGCGCATACACTGAAGCTTTCTTT
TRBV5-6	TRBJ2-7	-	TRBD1	CASSFGQGWEQYF	TGTGCCAGCAGCTTTGGACAGGGTTGGGAGCAGTACTTC
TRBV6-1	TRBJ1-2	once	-	CASSESQGNGYTF	TGTGCCAGCAGTGAATCCCAGGGGAATGGCTACACCTTC
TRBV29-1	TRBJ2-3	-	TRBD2	CSVVASGRDTQYF	TGCAGCGTTGTGGCTAGCGGGCGAGATACGCAGTATTTT
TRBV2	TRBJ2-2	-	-	CASSEGYLGELFF	TGTGCCAGCAGTGAAGGCTACCTCGGGGAGCTGTTTTTT
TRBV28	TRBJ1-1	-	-	CASSRTPTLTEAFF	TGTGCCAGCAGCCGAACTCCGACCCTTACGGAGGCTTTCTTT
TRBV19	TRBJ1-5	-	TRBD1	CASTMGDRVVQPQHF	TGTGCCAGTACCATGGGGGACAGGGTTGTTCAGCCCCAGCATTTT
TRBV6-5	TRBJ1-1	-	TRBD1	CASRVGQGNTEAFF	TGTGCCAGCAGGGTAGGACAGGGGAACACTGAAGCTTTCTTT
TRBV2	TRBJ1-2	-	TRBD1	CASSEMGQGKGYTF	TGTGCCAGCAGTGAAATGGGACAGGGAAAAGGCTACACCTTC
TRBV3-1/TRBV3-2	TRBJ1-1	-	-	CASSGYQGQGEAFF	TGTGCCAGCAGCGGGTATCAGGGTCAAGGTGAAGCTTTCTTT
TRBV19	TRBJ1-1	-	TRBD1	CAETPGGTEAFF	TGTGCCGAGACACCAGGGGGCACTGAAGCTTTCTTT
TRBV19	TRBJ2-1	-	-	CASRLGLVSNEQFF	TGTGCCAGTAGGCTCGGACTGGTGAGCAATGAGCAGTTCTTC
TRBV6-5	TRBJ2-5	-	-	CASSYLSTRAQETQYF	TGTGCCAGCAGTTACCTTTCGACCAGGGCCCAAGAGACCCAGTACTTC
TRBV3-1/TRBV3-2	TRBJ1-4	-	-	CASSLFRRGRDNEKLFF	TGTGCCAGCAGCCTCTTTAGGAGGGGCAGGGATAATGAAAAACTGTTTTTT
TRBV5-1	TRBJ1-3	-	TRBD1	CASSLGDRRNTIYF	TGCGCCAGCAGCTTAGGGGACAGGAGAAACACCATATATTTT
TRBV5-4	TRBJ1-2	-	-	CASSWAYGYTF	TGTGCCAGCAGCTGGGCGTATGGCTACACCTTC
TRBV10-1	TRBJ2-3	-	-	CASSEQGSTDTQYF	TGCGCCAGCAGTGAGCAGGGTTCGACAGATACGCAGTATTTT
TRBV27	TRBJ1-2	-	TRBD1	CASSLTDRARPFYGYTF	TGTGCCAGCAGTCTAACCGACAGGGCCCGACCCTTTTATGGCTACACCTTC
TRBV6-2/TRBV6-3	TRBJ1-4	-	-	CASSYRANEKLFF	TGTGCCAGCAGTTACCGAGCTAATGAAAAACTGTTTTTT
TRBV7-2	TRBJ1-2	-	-	CASSLAQSYGYTF	TGTGCCAGCAGCTTAGCGCAGTCCTATGGCTACACCTTC
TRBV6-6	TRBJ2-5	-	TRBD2	CASRHLAVQETQYF	TGTGCCAGCAGACATCTAGCGGTGCAAGAGACCCAGTACTTC
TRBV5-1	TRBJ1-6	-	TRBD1	CASSLGPRDRVYSPLHF	TGCGCCAGCAGCTTGGGCCCCCGGGACAGGGTCTATTCACCCCTCCACTTT
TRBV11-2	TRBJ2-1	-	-	CASSTRPRGNYNEQFF	TGTGCCAGCAGCACCAGGCCTAGAGGGAACTACAATGAGCAGTTCTTC
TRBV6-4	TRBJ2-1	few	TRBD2	CASSPTGTSGHNEQFF	TGTGCCAGCAGTCCGACCGGGACTAGCGGACACAATGAGCAGTTCTTC
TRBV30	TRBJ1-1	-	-	CAWSSRVEAFF	TGTGCCTGGAGTTCCAGGGTTGAAGCTTTCTTT
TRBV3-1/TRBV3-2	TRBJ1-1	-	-	CASSQEKEGNTEAFF	TGTGCCAGCAGCCAAGAGAAGGAGGGCAACACTGAAGCTTTCTTT
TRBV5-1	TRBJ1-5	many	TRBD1	CASSFRDRVKGGIQPQHF	TGCGCCAGCAGCTTCCGGGACAGGGTCAAAGGAGGGATTCAGCCCCAGCATTTT
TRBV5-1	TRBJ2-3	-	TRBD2	CASTPGASGGGTDTQYF	TGCGCCAGCACCCCCGGGGCTAGCGGGGGAGGCACAGATACGCAGTATTTT
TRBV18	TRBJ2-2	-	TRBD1	CASSPPWTGDGELFF	TGTGCCAGCTCACCACCATGGACAGGGGACGGGGAGCTGTTTTTT
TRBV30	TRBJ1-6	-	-	CAWSARDNSPLHF	TGTGCCTGGAGTGCCCGGGATAATTCACCCCTCCACTTT
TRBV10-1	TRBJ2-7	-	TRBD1	CASSPGTVSEQYF	TGCGCCAGCAGTCCCGGGACAGTGTCCGAGCAGTACTTC
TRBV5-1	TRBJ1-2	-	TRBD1	CASSFTGEVYGYTF	TGCGCCAGCAGCTTCACAGGGGAGGTCTATGGCTACACCTTC
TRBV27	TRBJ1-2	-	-	CATLHVGEGVYGYTF	TGTGCCACCCTGCACGTAGGGGAGGGGGTCTATGGCTACACCTTC
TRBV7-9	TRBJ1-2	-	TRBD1	CASSLSSGGDNYGYTF	TGTGCCAGCAGCTTATCTTCAGGGGGAGATAACTATGGCTACACCTTC
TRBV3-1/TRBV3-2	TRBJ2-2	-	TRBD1	CASNKDPGQENTGELFF	TGTGCCAGCAACAAAGACCCGGGACAGGAGAACACCGGGGAGCTGTTTTTT
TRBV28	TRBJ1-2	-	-	CASSPATGRYGYTF	TGTGCCAGCAGCCCCGCTACAGGGAGATATGGCTACACCTTC
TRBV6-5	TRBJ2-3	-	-	CASNRDGSPSDTQYF	TGTGCCAGCAACAGGGATGGATCCCCCAGCGATACGCAGTATTTT
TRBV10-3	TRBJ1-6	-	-	CAISAEFRSSYNSPLHF	TGTGCCATCAGTGCGGAATTCCGGAGCTCCTATAATTCACCCCTCCACTTT
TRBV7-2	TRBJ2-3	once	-	CASSLTRFTDTQYF	TGTGCCAGCAGCTTAACTAGGTTCACAGATACGCAGTATTTT
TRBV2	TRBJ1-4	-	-	CASSEARAAVYEKLFF	TGTGCCAGCAGTGAAGCGCGGGCAGCCGTTTATGAAAAACTGTTTTTT
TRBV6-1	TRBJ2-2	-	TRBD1	CASSEDRTGGGGELFF	TGTGCCAGCAGTGAAGATCGGACAGGGGGCGGCGGGGAGCTGTTTTTT
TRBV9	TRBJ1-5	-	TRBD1	CASSVGQGGNQPQHF	TGTGCCAGCAGCGTTGGACAGGGGGGAAATCAGCCCCAGCATTTT